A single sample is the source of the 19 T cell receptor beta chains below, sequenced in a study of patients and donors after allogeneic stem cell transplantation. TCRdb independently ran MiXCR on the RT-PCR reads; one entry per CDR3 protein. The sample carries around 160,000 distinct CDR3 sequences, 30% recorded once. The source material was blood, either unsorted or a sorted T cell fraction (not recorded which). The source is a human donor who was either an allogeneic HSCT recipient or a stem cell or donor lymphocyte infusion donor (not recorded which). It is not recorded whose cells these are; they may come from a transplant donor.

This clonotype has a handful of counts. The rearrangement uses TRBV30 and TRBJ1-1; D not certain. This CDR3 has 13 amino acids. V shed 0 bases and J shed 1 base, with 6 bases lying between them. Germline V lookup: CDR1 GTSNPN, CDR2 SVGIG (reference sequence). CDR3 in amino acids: CAWSVGSNTEAFF. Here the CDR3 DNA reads TGTGCCTGGAGTGTAGGTTCGAACACTGAAGCTTTCTTT. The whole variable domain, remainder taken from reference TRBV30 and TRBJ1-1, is SQTIHQWPATLVQPVGSPLSLECTVEGTSNPNLYWYRQAAGRGLQLLFYSVGIGQISSEVPQNLSASRPQDRQFILSSKKLLLSDSGFYLCAWSVGSNTEAFFGQGTRLTVV.

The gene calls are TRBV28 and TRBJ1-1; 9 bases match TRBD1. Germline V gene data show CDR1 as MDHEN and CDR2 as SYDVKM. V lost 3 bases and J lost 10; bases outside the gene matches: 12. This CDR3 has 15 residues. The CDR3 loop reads CASSFGVGQGGGAFF. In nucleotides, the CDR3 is TGTGCCAGCAGTTTCGGCGTGGGACAGGGCGGCGGAGCTTTCTTT. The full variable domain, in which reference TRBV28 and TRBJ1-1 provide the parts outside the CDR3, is DVKVTQSSRYLVKRTGEKVFLECVQDMDHENMFWYRQDPGLGLRLIYFSYDVKMKEKGDIPEGYSVSREKKERFSLILESASTNQTSMYLCASSFGVGQGGGAFFGQGTRLTVV.

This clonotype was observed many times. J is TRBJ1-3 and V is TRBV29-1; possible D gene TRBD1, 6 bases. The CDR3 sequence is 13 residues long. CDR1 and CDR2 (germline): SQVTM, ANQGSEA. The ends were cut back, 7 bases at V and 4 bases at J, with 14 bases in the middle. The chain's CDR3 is CSASQGAGNTIYF. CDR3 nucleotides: TGCAGCGCGTCACAGGGTGCGGGAAACACCATATATTTT.

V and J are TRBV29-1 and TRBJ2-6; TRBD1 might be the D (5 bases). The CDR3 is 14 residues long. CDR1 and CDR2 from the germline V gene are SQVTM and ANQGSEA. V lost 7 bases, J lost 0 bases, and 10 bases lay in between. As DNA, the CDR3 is TGCAGCGCCACCGACAGCTCTGGGGCCAACGTCCTGACTTTC. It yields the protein CSATDSSGANVLTF.

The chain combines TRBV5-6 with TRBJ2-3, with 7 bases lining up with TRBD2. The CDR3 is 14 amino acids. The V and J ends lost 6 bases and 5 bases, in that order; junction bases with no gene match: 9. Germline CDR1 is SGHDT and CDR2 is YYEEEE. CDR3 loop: CASTPSGRGDTQYF. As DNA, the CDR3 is TGTGCCAGCACCCCTAGCGGTCGAGGAGATACGCAGTATTTT.

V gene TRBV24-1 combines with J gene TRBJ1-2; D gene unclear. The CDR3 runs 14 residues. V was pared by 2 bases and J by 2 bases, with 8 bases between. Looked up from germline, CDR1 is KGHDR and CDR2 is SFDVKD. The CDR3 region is CATSDSWSNYGYTF. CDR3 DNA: TGTGCCACCAGTGATTCTTGGTCCAACTATGGCTACACCTTC.

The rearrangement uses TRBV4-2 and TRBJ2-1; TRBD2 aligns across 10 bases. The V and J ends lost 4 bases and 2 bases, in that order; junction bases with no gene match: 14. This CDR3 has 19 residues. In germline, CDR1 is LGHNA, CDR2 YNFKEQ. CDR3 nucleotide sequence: TGTGCCAGCAGCCCGTGGGGGCTAGCGGGAGATATAACCTACAATGAGCAGTTCTTC. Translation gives CASSPWGLAGDITYNEQFF.

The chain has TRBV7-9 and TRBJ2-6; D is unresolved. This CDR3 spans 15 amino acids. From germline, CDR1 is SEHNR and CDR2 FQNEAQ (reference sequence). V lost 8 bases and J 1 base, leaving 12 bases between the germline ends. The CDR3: CASWTFSSGANVLTF. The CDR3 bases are TGTGCCAGCTGGACGTTTTCTTCTGGGGCCAACGTCCTGACTTTC. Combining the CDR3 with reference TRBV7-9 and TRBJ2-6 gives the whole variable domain DTGVSQNPRHKITKRGQNVTFRCDPISEHNRLYWYRQTLGQGPEFLTYFQNEAQLEKSRLLSDRFSAERPKGSFSTLEIQRTEQGDSAMYLCASWTFSSGANVLTFGAGSRLTVL.

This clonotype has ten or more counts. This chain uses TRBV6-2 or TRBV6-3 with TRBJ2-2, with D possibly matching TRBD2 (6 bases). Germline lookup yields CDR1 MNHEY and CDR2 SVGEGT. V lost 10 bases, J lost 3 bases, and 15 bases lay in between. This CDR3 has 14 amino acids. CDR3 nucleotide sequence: TGTGCCACCTCTGGGGGGACCTACACCGGGGAGCTGTTTTTT. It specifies CATSGGTYTGELFF.

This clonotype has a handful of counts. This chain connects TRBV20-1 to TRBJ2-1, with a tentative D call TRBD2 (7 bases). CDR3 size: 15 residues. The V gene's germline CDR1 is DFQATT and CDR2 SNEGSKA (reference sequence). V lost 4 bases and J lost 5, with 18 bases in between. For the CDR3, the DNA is TGCAGTGCTATCGTTATTGGGAGGGGGAACAATGAGCAGTTCTTC. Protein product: CSAIVIGRGNNEQFF.

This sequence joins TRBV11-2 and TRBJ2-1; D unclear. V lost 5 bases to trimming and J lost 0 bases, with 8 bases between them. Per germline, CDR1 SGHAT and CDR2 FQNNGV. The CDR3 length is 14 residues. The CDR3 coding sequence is TGTGCCAGCAGCGGTGGAAGCTCCTACAATGAGCAGTTCTTC. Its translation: CASSGGSSYNEQFF.

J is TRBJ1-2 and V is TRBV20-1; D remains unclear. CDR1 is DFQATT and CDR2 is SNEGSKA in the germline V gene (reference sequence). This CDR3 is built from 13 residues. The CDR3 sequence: CSGGSGLIYGYTF. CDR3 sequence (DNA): TGCAGCGGAGGGTCTGGTCTCATCTATGGCTACACCTTC.

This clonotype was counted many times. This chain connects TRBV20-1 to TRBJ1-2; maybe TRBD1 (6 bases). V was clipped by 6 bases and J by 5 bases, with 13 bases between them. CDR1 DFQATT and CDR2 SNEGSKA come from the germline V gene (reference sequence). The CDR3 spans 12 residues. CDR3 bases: TGCAGTGCAAGGGGGTTCCAGTATGGCTACACCTTC. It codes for CSARGFQYGYTF.

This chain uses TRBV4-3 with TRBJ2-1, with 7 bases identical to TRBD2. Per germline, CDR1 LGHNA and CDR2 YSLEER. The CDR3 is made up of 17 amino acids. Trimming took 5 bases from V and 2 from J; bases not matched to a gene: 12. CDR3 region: CASSVGAGASAYNEQFF. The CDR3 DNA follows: TGCGCCAGCAGCGTCGGGGCGGGAGCCTCCGCCTACAATGAGCAGTTCTTC.

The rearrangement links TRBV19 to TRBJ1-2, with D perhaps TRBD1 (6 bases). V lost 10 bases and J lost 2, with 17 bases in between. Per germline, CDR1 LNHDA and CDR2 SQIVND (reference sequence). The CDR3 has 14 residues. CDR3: CATQSRRGNYGYTF. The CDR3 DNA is TGTGCCACGCAGTCCCGCAGGGGCAACTATGGCTACACCTTC.

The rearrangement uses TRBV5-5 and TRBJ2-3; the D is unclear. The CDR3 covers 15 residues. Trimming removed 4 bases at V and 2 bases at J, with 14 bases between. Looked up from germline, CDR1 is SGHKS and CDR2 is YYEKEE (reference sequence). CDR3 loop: CASSPSWRHTDTQYF. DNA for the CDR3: TGTGCCAGCAGCCCAAGCTGGCGCCACACAGATACGCAGTATTTT.

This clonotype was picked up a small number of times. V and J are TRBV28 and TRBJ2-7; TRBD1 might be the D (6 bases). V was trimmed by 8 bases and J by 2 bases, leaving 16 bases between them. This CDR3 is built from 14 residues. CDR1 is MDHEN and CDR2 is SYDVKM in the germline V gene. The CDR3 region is CASSIGGDPYEQYF. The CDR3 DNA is TGTGCCAGCTCCATAGGGGGAGACCCCTACGAGCAGTACTTC.

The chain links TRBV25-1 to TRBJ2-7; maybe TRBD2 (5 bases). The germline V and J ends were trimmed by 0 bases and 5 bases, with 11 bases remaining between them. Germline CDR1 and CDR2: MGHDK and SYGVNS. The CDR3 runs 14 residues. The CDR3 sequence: CASSEYIPGNEQYF. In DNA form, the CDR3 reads TGTGCCAGCAGTGAATATATTCCGGGGAACGAGCAGTACTTC.

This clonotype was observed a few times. CDR3 protein: CATQGAGSYNEQFF. CDR3 DNA: TGTGCCACTCAAGGGGCAGGCTCCTACAATGAGCAGTTCTTC. This chain joins TRBV6-2 or TRBV6-3 and TRBJ2-1, with D tentatively TRBD1 (5 bases). V lost 10 bases, J lost 0 bases, and 13 bases lay in between. Germline lookup yields CDR1 MNHEY and CDR2 SVGEGT. The CDR3 consists of 14 residues.